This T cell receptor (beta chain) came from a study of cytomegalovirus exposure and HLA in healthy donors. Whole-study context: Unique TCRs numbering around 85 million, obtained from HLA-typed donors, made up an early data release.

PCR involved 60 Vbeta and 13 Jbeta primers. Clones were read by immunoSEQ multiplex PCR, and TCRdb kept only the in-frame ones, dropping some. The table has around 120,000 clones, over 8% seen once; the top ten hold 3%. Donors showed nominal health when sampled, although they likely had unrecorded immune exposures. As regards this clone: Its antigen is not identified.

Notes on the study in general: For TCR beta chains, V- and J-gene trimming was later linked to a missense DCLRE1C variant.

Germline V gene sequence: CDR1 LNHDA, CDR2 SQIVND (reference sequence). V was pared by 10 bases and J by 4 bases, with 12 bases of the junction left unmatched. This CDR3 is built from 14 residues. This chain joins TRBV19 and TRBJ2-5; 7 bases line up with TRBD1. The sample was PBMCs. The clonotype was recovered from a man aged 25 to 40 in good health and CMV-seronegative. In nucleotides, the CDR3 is TGTGCCACTAGAGACAGGGCGGATTTAGAGACCCAGTACTTC. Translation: CATRDRADLETQYF.